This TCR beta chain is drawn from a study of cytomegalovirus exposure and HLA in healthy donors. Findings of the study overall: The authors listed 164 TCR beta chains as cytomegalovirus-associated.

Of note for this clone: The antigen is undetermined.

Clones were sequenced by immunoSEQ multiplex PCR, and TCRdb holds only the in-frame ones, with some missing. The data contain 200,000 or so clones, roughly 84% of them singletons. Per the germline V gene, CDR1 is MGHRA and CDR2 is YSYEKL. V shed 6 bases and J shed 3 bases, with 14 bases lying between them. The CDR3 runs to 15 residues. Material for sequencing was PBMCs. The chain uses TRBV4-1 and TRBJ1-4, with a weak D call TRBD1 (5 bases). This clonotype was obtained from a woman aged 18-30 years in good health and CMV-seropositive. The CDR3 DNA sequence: TGCGCCAGCAGTCTAGAACGGGGGTCTAATGAAAAACTGTTTTTT. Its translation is CASSLERGSNEKLFF.